These 18 T cell receptor beta chains were all obtained from the same sample, sequenced in a study of T cells in Graves' hyperthyroidism and ophthalmopathy. Amplified TCR beta CDR3 regions came from RNA transcripts. TCR CDR3 underwent first-round RT-PCR with the HTBI primer set. MiXCR, applied by TCRdb to the multiplex PCR reads, yields one record per CDR3 protein. The data show 280,000 or so distinct CDR3 sequences, 20% to 30% seen once. Material for sequencing was blood. These receptors were taken from a man in his forties with Graves' hyperthyroidism that later progressed to Graves' ophthalmopathy.

The sample holds many counts of this clonotype. The chain links TRBV28 to TRBJ1-6; D is undetermined. CDR1 is MDHEN and CDR2 is SYDVKM in the germline V gene. Between the trimmed V and J ends, which lost 2 bases and 1 base, there was a span of 21 bases. The CDR3 totals 20 residues. CDR3 coding DNA: TGTGCCAGCAGTTTACGTCGCGGGCGAAGAACTACATCCTATAATTCACCCCTCCACTTT. It encodes CASSLRRGRRTTSYNSPLHF.

On this clonotype: A clone one base away is much larger, so this may be a read error. The DNA of the CDR3 is TGCAGCGTTAGGGCAGATAGCAATCAGCCCCAGCATTTT. As protein: CSVRADSNQPQHF. The rearrangement joins TRBV29-1 to TRBJ1-5, with D uncertain. CDR1 SQVTM and CDR2 ANQGSEA come from the germline V gene. The V and J ends lost 5 bases and 0 bases respectively, with 8 bases between them. The length of the CDR3 is 13 residues.

The CDR3 sequence: CASRRVADYEQYF. The CDR3 region has the DNA TGCGCCAGCCGGAGGGTGGCGGACTACGAGCAGTACTTC. The V gene is TRBV5-1, the J gene TRBJ2-7; a weak D match, TRBD2 (6 bases). The germline V and J ends were trimmed by 7 bases and 3 bases, with 14 bases remaining between them. Germline loops: CDR1 SGHRS, CDR2 YFSETQ. This CDR3 has 13 residues.

This clonotype was observed many times. J is TRBJ2-7 and V is TRBV2; TRBD1 matches at 8 bases. Germline trimming cut 3 bases from V and 1 base from J; bases unmatched to any gene: 5. CDR1 is SNHLY, CDR2 FYNNEI, per germline. This CDR3 comprises 15 residues. The DNA for the CDR3 is TGTGCCAGCAGTGATATCAGACAGGGGTCCTACGAGCAGTACTTC. Translating it yields CASSDIRQGSYEQYF.

The J gene is TRBJ2-7, the V gene TRBV6-5; D might be TRBD1 (6 bases). This CDR3 region has 16 residues. Germline CDR1 reads MNHEY; CDR2 reads SVGAGI. V lost 0 bases, J lost 4 bases, and 16 bases lay in between. The CDR3 DNA sequence: TGTGCCAGCAGTTACTCGAAGGGGGTCGCGCGGTACGAGCAGTACTTC. Translating gives CASSYSKGVARYEQYF.

This clonotype was seen many times. This chain connects TRBV11-2 to TRBJ2-5; maybe TRBD2 (5 bases). The CDR3 covers 13 residues. V was cut by 6 bases and J by 1 base, with 9 bases left in between. The V gene's germline CDR1 is SGHAT and CDR2 FQNNGV. This CDR3 is CASSMGVQETQYF. CDR3 coding DNA: TGTGCCAGCAGTATGGGAGTCCAAGAGACCCAGTACTTC.

This clonotype was recorded at least ten times. Here the CDR3 reads CTTPGLGGELFF. CDR3 nucleotide sequence: TGCACCACCCCAGGGTTGGGCGGGGAGCTGTTTTTT. The rearrangement uses TRBV29-1 and TRBJ2-2; D might be TRBD1 (5 bases). The CDR3 sequence is 12 residues long. Looked up from germline, CDR1 is SQVTM and CDR2 is ANQGSEA.

In this sample, this clonotype turned up many times. This sequence joins TRBV7-9 and TRBJ2-7, with TRBD1 matching over 7 bases. Trimming removed 4 bases from V and 5 bases from J; junction bases left unmatched: 8. Germline V lookup: CDR1 SEHNR, CDR2 FQNEAQ (reference sequence). This CDR3 is 14 amino acids long. CDR3 in amino acids: CASSSTTGLHEQYF. For the CDR3, the DNA is TGTGCCAGCAGCTCGACGACAGGGTTACACGAGCAGTACTTC.

This clonotype was seen many times. The V call is TRBV19, the J call TRBJ2-7; 8 bases match TRBD1. J lost 7 bases, V lost 5 bases, and 13 bases had no gene match. Germline V CDR1 and CDR2: LNHDA, SQIVND (reference sequence). The CDR3 spans 15 residues. The CDR3 DNA follows: TGTGCCAGTAGTCGCTCGGACAGGGCAATGAGGGAGCAGTACTTC. It codes for CASSRSDRAMREQYF.

This clonotype was observed a few times. This sequence joins TRBV7-2 and TRBJ2-5, with 15 bases identical to TRBD2. Per the germline V gene, CDR1 is SGHTA and CDR2 is FQGNSA. The V segment lost 5 bases and the J segment 3 bases; nucleotides outside the gene matches: 4. The CDR3 has 16 residues. The CDR3 DNA reads TGTGCCAGCAGCGCGGGACTAGCGGGGGGAAAAGAGACCCAGTACTTC. It specifies CASSAGLAGGKETQYF. Supplemented by reference TRBV7-2 and TRBJ2-5, the full variable domain reads GAGVSQSPSNKVTEKGKDVELRCDPISGHTALYWYRQSLGQGLEFLIYFQGNSAPDKSGLPSDRFSAERTGGSVSTLTIQRTQQEDSAVYLCASSAGLAGGKETQYFGPGTRLLVL.

This clonotype occurred many times. The CDR3 sequence is CASTLLAGDAGELFF. The CDR3 DNA follows: TGCGCCAGCACCTTACTAGCGGGAGACGCCGGGGAGCTGTTTTTT. The chain has TRBV5-1 and TRBJ2-2; 11 positions agree with TRBD2. The V segment lost 6 bases and the J segment 6 bases; nucleotides outside the gene matches: 7. Per germline, CDR1 SGHRS and CDR2 YFSETQ. This CDR3 region has 15 residues.

This clonotype was recorded at least ten times. The rearrangement uses TRBV6-1 and TRBJ1-1; D is ambiguous. Trimming took off 2 bases at V and 4 bases at J, with 17 bases between the two ends. Per the germline V gene, CDR1 is MNHNS and CDR2 is SASEGT. The CDR3 sequence is 16 residues long. DNA of the CDR3: TGTGCCAGCAGTGAATTACGGACGCCCCTTTTCACTGAAGCTTTCTTT. Encoded protein: CASSELRTPLFTEAFF.

This clonotype was counted at least ten times. The rearrangement links TRBV5-5 to TRBJ2-2, with unresolved D. The CDR3 has 15 amino acids. V lost 4 bases, J lost 4 bases, and 14 bases lay in between. Germline V gene lookup returns CDR1 SGHKS and CDR2 YYEKEE (reference sequence). The CDR3 is CASSSLNGITGELFF. The CDR3 DNA follows: TGTGCCAGCAGCAGTCTGAACGGTATCACCGGGGAGCTGTTTTTT.

This chain connects TRBV4-1 to TRBJ1-1; D perhaps matches TRBD1 (6 bases). Germline lookup yields CDR1 MGHRA and CDR2 YSYEKL. The CDR3 is 12 amino acids. V lost 1 base and J lost 7, with 7 bases in between. The CDR3 DNA sequence: TGCGCCAGCAGCCAAGTGGACAGTGAAGCTTTCTTT. This gives the protein CASSQVDSEAFF.

This clonotype was observed many times. Compared with germline, one end of the junction differs, possibly owing to a read error. This chain uses TRBV20-1 with TRBJ1-1; D not resolved. Germline assignment: CDR1 DFQATT and CDR2 SNEGSKA (reference sequence). The CDR3 consists of 14 residues. The chain's CDR3 is CSAKVLWLNTKAFF. As DNA, the CDR3 is TGCAGTGCTAAAGTCTTATGGTTGAACACTAAAGCTTTCTTT.

This clonotype was seen a few times. The CDR3: CASIERLNTEAFF. CDR3 coding DNA: TGTGCCAGCATCGAAAGATTGAACACTGAAGCTTTCTTT. The chain employs TRBV6-1 and TRBJ1-1; no clear D. Germline values: CDR1 MNHNS, CDR2 SASEGT. The CDR3 sequence is 13 residues long. The V end was cut by 7 bases, the J end by 0 bases, with 9 bases between.

This clonotype was seen many times. The genes are TRBV6-1 and TRBJ2-5; D is unresolved. Trimming stripped 1 base from V and 5 bases from J, with 11 bases between. CDR1 MNHNS and CDR2 SASEGT come from the germline V gene. This CDR3 comprises 14 residues. CDR3 bases: TGTGCCAGCAGTGAAGGACAAGGCGCCGAGACCCAGTACTTC. Protein sequence: CASSEGQGAETQYF.

This clonotype was seen at least ten times. The genes are TRBV20-1 and TRBJ1-1, with 8 bases that match TRBD1. Per germline, CDR1 DFQATT and CDR2 SNEGSKA (reference sequence). After removal of 0 bases from V and 4 bases from J, the junction contained 10 bases not matched to a gene. The CDR3 contains 16 residues. The CDR3 DNA follows: TGCAGTGCTAGAGATAGGGCTTACAGGGGGGGCACTGAAGCTTTCTTT. The encoded protein is CSARDRAYRGGTEAFF.